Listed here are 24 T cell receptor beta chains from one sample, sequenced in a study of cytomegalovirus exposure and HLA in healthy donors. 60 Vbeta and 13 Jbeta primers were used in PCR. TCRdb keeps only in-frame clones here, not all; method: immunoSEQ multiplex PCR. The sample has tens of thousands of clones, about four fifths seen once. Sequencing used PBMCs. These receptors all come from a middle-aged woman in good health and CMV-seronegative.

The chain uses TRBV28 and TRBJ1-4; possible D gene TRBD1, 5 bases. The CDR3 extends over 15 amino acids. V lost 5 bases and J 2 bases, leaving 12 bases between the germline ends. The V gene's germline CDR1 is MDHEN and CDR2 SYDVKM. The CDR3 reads CASSPGGITNEKLFF. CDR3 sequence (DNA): TGTGCCAGCAGTCCCGGGGGGATTACTAATGAAAAACTGTTTTTT.

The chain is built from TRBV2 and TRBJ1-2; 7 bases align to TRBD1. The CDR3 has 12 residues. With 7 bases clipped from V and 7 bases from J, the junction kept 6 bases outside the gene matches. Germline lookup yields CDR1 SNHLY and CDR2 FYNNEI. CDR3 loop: CASTSDRAGYTF. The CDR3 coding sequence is TGTGCCAGCACCTCAGACAGGGCTGGCTACACCTTC.

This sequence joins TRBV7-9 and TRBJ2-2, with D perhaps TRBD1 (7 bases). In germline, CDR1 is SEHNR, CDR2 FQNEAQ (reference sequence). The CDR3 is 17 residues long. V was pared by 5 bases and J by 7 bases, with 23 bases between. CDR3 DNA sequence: TGTGCCAGCAGCCCTGATCCGTGGTACAGGGGAGGCGGGGAGCTGTTTTTT. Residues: CASSPDPWYRGGGELFF. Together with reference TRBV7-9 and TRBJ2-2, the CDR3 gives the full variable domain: DTGVSQNPRHKITKRGQNVTFRCDPISEHNRLYWYRQTLGQGPEFLTYFQNEAQLEKSRLLSDRFSAERPKGSFSTLEIQRTEQGDSAMYLCASSPDPWYRGGGELFFGEGSRLTVL.

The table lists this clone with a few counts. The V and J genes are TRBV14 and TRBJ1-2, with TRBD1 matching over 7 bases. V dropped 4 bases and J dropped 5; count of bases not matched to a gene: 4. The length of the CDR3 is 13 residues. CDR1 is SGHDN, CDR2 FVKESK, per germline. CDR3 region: CASSPGQVYGYTF. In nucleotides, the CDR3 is TGTGCCAGCAGCCCAGGACAGGTGTATGGCTACACCTTC.

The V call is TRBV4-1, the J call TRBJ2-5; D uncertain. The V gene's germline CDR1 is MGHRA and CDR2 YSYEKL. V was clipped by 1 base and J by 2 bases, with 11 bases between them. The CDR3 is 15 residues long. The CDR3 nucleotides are TGCGCCAGCAGCCAAGGTCCCAGCGCGCAAGAGACCCAGTACTTC. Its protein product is CASSQGPSAQETQYF.

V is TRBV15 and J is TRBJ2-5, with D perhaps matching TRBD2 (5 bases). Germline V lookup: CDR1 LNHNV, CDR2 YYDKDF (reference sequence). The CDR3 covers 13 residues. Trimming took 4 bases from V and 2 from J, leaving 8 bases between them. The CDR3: CATSTLAQETQYF. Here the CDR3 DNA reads TGTGCCACCAGCACGTTAGCGCAAGAGACCCAGTACTTC.

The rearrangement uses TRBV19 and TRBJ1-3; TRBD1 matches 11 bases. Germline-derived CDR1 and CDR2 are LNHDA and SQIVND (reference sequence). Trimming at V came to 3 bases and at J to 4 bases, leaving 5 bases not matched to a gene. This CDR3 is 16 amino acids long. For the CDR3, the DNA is TGTGCCAGTAGTATCAGGACAGGGGGCGCCGGAAACACCATATATTTT. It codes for CASSIRTGGAGNTIYF.

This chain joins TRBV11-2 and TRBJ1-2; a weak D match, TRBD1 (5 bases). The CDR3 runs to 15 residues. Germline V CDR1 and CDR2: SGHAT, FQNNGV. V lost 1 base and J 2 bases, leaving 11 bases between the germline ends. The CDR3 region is CASSLVQGWNYGYTF. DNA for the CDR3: TGTGCCAGCAGCTTAGTTCAGGGATGGAACTATGGCTACACCTTC. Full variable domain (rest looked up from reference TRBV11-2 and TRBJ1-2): EAGVAQSPRYKIIEKRQSVAFWCNPISGHATLYWYQQILGQGPKLLIQFQNNGVVDDSQLPKDRFSAERLKGVDSTLKIQPAKLEDSAVYLCASSLVQGWNYGYTFGSGTRLTVV.

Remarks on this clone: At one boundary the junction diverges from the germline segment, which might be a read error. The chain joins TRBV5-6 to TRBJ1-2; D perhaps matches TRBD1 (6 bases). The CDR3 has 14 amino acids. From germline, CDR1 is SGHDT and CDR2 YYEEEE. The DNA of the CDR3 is TGTGCCAGCAGCTTCGACAGGTCAAACTATGGCTACCCCTTC. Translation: CASSFDRSNYGYPF.

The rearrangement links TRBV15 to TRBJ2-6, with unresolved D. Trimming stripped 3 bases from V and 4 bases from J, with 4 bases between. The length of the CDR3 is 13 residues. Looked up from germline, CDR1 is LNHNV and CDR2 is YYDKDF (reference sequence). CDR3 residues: CATSSSGANVLTF. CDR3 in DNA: TGTGCCACCAGCAGTTCGGGGGCCAACGTCCTGACTTTC.

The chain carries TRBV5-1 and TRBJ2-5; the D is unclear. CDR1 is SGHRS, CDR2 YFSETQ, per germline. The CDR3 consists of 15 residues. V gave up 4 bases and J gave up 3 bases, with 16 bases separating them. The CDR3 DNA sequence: TGCGCCAGCAGCCCCTTTAGTCCGAATGAAGAGACCCAGTACTTC. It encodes CASSPFSPNEETQYF.

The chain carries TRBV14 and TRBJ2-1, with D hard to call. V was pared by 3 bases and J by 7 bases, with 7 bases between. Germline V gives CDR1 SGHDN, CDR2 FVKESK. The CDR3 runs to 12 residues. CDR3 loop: CASSQTRNEQFF. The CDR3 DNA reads TGTGCCAGCAGCCAGACAAGGAATGAGCAGTTCTTC.

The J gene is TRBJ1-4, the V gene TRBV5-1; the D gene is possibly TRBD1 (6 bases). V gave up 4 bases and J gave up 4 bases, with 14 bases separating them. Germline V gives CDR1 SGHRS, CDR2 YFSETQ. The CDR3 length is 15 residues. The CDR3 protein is CASSLQGLNNEKLFF. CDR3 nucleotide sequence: TGCGCCAGCAGCCTACAGGGCCTTAATAATGAAAAACTGTTTTTT.

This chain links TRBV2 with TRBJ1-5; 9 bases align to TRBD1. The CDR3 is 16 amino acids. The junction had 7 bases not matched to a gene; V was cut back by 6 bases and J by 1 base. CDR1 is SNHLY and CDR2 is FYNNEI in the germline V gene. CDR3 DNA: TGTGCCAGCAGGGAGACCGGGACAGGGAGCAATCAGCCCCAGCATTTT. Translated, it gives CASRETGTGSNQPQHF.

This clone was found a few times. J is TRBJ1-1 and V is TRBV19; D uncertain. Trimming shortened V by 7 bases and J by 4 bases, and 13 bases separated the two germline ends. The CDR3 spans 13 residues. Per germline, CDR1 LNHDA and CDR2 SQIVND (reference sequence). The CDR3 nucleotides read TGTGCCAGTACCCCCCGAGATCGCACTGAAGCTTTCTTT. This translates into CASTPRDRTEAFF.

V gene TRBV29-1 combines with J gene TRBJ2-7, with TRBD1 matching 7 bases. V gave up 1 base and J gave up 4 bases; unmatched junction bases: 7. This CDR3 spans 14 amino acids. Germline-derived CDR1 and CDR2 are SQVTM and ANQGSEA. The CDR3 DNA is TGCAGCGTTGAAGGGACAGGTAAAGCTTACGAGCAGTACTTC. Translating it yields CSVEGTGKAYEQYF.

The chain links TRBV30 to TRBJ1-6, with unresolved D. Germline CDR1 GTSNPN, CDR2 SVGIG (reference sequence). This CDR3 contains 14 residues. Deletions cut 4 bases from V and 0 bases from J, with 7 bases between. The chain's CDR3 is CAWKRSSYNSPLHF. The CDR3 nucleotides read TGTGCCTGGAAGAGGAGCTCCTATAATTCACCCCTCCACTTT.

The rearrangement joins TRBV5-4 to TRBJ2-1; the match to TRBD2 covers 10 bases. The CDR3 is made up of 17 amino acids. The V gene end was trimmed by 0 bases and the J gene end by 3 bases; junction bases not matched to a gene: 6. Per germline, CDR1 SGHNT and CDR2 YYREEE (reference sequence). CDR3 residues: CASSLGASGGLYNEQFF. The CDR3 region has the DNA TGTGCCAGCAGCTTGGGGGCTAGCGGGGGTCTCTACAATGAGCAGTTCTTC.

The CDR3 here is CASSEGHPCTF. CDR3 nucleotide sequence: TGTGCCAGCAGTGAGGGCCATCCGTGTACCTTC. V gene TRBV2 combines with J gene TRBJ1-2; the D is unclear. The germline V gene encodes CDR1 SNHLY and CDR2 FYNNEI. This CDR3 is 11 amino acids long. V was clipped by 3 bases and J by 14 bases, with 13 bases between them.

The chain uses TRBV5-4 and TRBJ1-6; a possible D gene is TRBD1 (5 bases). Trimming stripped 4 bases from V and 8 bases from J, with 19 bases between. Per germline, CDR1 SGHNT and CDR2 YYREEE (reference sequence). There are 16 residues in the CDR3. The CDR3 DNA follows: TGTGCCAGCAGCACAAGACAGAAGGGGCAACATTCACCCCTCCACTTT. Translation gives CASSTRQKGQHSPLHF.

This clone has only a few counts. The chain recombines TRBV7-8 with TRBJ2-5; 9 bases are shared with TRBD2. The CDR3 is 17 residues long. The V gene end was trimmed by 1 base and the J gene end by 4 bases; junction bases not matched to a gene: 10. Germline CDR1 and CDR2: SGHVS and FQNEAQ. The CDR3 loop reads CASSLGLGGGAAETQYF. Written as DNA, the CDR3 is TGTGCCAGCAGCTTAGGTCTCGGCGGGGGGGCCGCAGAGACCCAGTACTTC. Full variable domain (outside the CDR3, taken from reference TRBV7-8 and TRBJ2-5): GAGVSQSPRYKVAKRGQDVALRCDPISGHVSLFWYQQALGQGPEFLTYFQNEAQLDKSGLPSDRFFAERPEGSVSTLKIQRTQQEDSAVYLCASSLGLGGGAAETQYFGPGTRLLVL.

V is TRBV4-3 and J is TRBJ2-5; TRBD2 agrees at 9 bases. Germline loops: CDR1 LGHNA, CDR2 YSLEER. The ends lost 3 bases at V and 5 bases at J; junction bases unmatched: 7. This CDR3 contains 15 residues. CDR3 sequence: CASSHNLAGRETQYF. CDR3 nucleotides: TGCGCCAGCAGCCATAACCTAGCGGGGAGGGAGACCCAGTACTTC.

The CDR3 nucleotides are TGCGCCAGCAGCTTGGGCGGGGTGCTTGATGGCTACACCTTC. It specifies CASSLGGVLDGYTF. V is TRBV5-1 and J is TRBJ1-2, with no clear D. Trimming cost V 0 bases and J 6 bases, with 12 bases left between them. The CDR3 consists of 14 residues. The germline V gene has CDR1 SGHRS and CDR2 YFSETQ.

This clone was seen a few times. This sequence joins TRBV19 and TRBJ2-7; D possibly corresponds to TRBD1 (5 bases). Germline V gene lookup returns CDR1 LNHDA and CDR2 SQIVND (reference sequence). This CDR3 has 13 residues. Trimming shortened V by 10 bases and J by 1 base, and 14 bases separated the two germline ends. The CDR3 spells CATGATASYEQYF. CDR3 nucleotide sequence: TGTGCCACCGGTGCGACAGCGTCCTACGAGCAGTACTTC.